This T cell receptor beta chain was documented in a study of cytomegalovirus exposure and HLA in healthy donors. J gave up 6 bases and V 2 bases, and 9 bases lay outside the gene matches. The length of the CDR3 is 15 residues. Germline CDR1 SEHNR, CDR2 FQNEAQ (reference sequence). This clone was detected only a few times. PCR employed 60 Vbeta and 13 Jbeta primers. Assay used: immunoSEQ multiplex PCR; TCRdb lists only in-frame clones, some missing. The sample shows about 78,000 clones, 72% of them seen only once. This sequence originates from a middle-aged woman in good health and CMV-seropositive. The sequenced material came from PBMCs. The rearrangement joins TRBV7-9 to TRBJ1-2, with TRBD1 matching over 7 bases. In DNA form, the CDR3 reads TGTGCCAGCAGCTTACTTACTGGGACAGACCATGGCTACACCTTC. It yields the protein CASSLLTGTDHGYTF.